The 14 T cell receptor beta chains below all came from one sample that was sequenced in a study of Graves' ophthalmopathy and Graves' hyperthyroidism. RNA transcripts provided the template for amplifying TCR beta CDR3 regions. HTBI primers primed a first-round RT-PCR, and a second-round multiplex PCR followed. Each CDR3 protein gets one entry after TCRdb re-called the multiplex PCR reads with MiXCR. The repertoire includes about 1.2 million distinct CDR3 sequences, less than 45% of them detected once, and around 10% sits in the top ten. Sequenced sample: peripheral blood or thyroid tissue (not recorded which). The source is an adult man with Graves' hyperthyroidism.

This clonotype was observed at least ten times. The chain links TRBV19 to TRBJ2-5; D is ambiguous. The CDR3 loop spans 12 amino acids. From germline, CDR1 is LNHDA and CDR2 SQIVND (reference sequence). Trimming removed 0 bases at V and 5 bases at J, with 4 bases between. The CDR3 DNA is TGTGCCAGTAGTATAGACATGGAGACCCAGTACTTC. This translates into CASSIDMETQYF. Full variable domain (remainder filled in from reference TRBV19 and TRBJ2-5): DGGITQSPKYLFRKEGQNVTLSCEQNLNHDAMYWYRQDPGQGLRLIYYSQIVNDFQKGDIAEGYSVSREKKESFPLTVTSAQKNPTAFYLCASSIDMETQYFGPGTRLLVL.

This chain joins TRBV5-1 and TRBJ2-5, with TRBD1 as a possible D gene (5 bases). CDR3 length: 15 amino acids. Trimming cost V 5 bases and J 1 base, with 15 bases left between them. Germline V gene data show CDR1 as SGHRS and CDR2 as YFSETQ. CDR3 loop: CASSAAWGGQETQYF. The CDR3 coding sequence is TGCGCCAGCAGTGCCGCATGGGGCGGCCAAGAGACCCAGTACTTC. Drawing the rest from reference TRBV5-1 and TRBJ2-5, the complete variable domain is KAGVTQTPRYLIKTRGQQVTLSCSPISGHRSVSWYQQTPGQGLQFLFEYFSETQRNKGNFPGRFSGRQFSNSRSEMNVSTLELGDSALYLCASSAAWGGQETQYFGPGTRLLVL.

This clonotype was counted once. The chain joins TRBV7-9 to TRBJ2-6; D possibly corresponds to TRBD2 (5 bases). Trimming took 5 bases from V and 7 from J, leaving 12 bases between them. The CDR3 has 14 amino acids. CDR1 and CDR2 (germline): SEHNR, FQNEAQ (reference sequence). The CDR3 nucleotides read TGTGCCAGCAGCCGATCCGGGGATGCCAACGTCCTGACTTTC. This gives the protein CASSRSGDANVLTF. Full variable domain (missing parts from reference TRBV7-9 and TRBJ2-6): DTGVSQNPRHKITKRGQNVTFRCDPISEHNRLYWYRQTLGQGPEFLTYFQNEAQLEKSRLLSDRFSAERPKGSFSTLEIQRTEQGDSAMYLCASSRSGDANVLTFGAGSRLTVL.

This clonotype was observed at least ten times. The chain links TRBV7-9 to TRBJ2-7; no firm D call. The V and J ends lost 5 bases and 6 bases respectively, with 14 bases between them. Looked up from germline, CDR1 is SEHNR and CDR2 is FQNEAQ (reference sequence). This CDR3 spans 13 amino acids. CDR3 DNA: TGTGCCAGCAGCCTTCTCACTCGATCCGAGCAGTACTTC. Translated, it gives CASSLLTRSEQYF. Full variable domain (outside the CDR3, taken from reference TRBV7-9 and TRBJ2-7): DTGVSQNPRHKITKRGQNVTFRCDPISEHNRLYWYRQTLGQGPEFLTYFQNEAQLEKSRLLSDRFSAERPKGSFSTLEIQRTEQGDSAMYLCASSLLTRSEQYFGPGTRLTVT.

On this clonotype: One end of the junction fails to match germline, which may point to a read error. The chain employs TRBV7-2 and TRBJ2-5; D may match TRBD1 or TRBD2 (5 bases each). Germline CDR1 and CDR2: SGHTA and FQGNSA. The length of the CDR3 is 16 residues. Here the CDR3 DNA reads TGTGCCAGCAGCTTAGGAGGCCGAGGGGTCCAAGAGGCCCAGTACTTC. Protein: CASSLGGRGVQEAQYF.

The chain uses TRBV25-1 and TRBJ1-1; D may be TRBD1 (5 bases). Trimming left V 1 base short and J 3 bases short, with 12 bases between. The CDR3 contains 15 residues. Germline assignment: CDR1 MGHDK and CDR2 SYGVNS. CDR3: CASSEFPGRDTEAFF. The CDR3, as DNA: TGTGCCAGCAGTGAATTCCCGGGGCGGGACACTGAAGCTTTCTTT.

The V call is TRBV11-2, the J call TRBJ2-7, with 7 bases aligning to TRBD2. The CDR3 sequence is 12 residues long. V was pared by 3 bases and J by 8 bases, with 4 bases of the junction left unmatched. Germline-derived CDR1 and CDR2 are SGHAT and FQNNGV. The CDR3 is CASSLGGRQQYF. As DNA, the CDR3 is TGTGCCAGCAGCTTGGGGGGGAGGCAGCAGTACTTC.

Details on this clonotype: A much larger clone differs from this one at a single base, so this may be a read error. The chain links TRBV12-3 or TRBV12-4 to TRBJ2-7, with 9 nucleotides matching TRBD1. There are 15 residues in the CDR3. The DNA for the CDR3 is TGTGCCGGCAGCCATCCGGGACAGGGACGCCACGAGCAGTACTTC. This sequence encodes CAGSHPGQGRHEQYF.

In its sample, this clonotype was seen many times. This chain uses TRBV20-1 with TRBJ2-7; 8 bases line up with TRBD2. The V segment lost 6 bases and the J segment 3 bases; nucleotides outside the gene matches: 7. The CDR3 extends over 13 amino acids. In germline, CDR1 is DFQATT, CDR2 SNEGSKA (reference sequence). CDR3 residues: CSASGSALYEQYF. In nucleotides, the CDR3 is TGCAGTGCCAGCGGGAGCGCCCTCTACGAGCAGTACTTC.

The chain employs TRBV20-1 and TRBJ2-7; maybe TRBD1 (6 bases). The CDR3 runs 13 residues. Germline values: CDR1 DFQATT, CDR2 SNEGSKA (reference sequence). Trimming removed 6 bases from V and 1 base from J, with 13 bases in between. The CDR3 loop reads CSAPGQESYEQYF. DNA of the CDR3: TGCAGTGCCCCGGGACAAGAGTCCTACGAGCAGTACTTC.

Details on this clonotype: Given a much more abundant clone one base away, this may be a read error. This chain links TRBV11-2 with TRBJ1-2, with 8 bases lining up with TRBD1. The CDR3 is made up of 15 amino acids. Per the germline V gene, CDR1 is SGHAT and CDR2 is FQNNGV. CDR3 sequence reads: CASSPGLGQGHGCTF. The DNA of the CDR3 is TGTGCCAGCAGCCCAGGACTTGGACAGGGTCATGGCTGCACCTTC.

This clonotype has ten or more counts. The rearrangement uses TRBV19 and TRBJ1-1; D gene unclear. The CDR3 is made up of 16 amino acids. Trimming cost V 3 bases and J 6 bases, with 20 bases left between them. Germline-derived CDR1 and CDR2 are LNHDA and SQIVND (reference sequence). This chain's CDR3 is CASSIGNPGLSAEAFF. Here the CDR3 DNA reads TGTGCCAGTAGTATTGGTAACCCGGGATTGTCGGCTGAAGCTTTCTTT.

The rearrangement uses TRBV7-9 and TRBJ2-3; D gene uncertain. The CDR3 is 12 residues long. CDR1 is SEHNR, CDR2 FQNEAQ, per germline (reference sequence). V was clipped by 1 base and J by 9 bases, with 8 bases between them. The CDR3 loop reads CASSLGFYTQYF. The CDR3 DNA sequence: TGTGCCAGCAGCTTAGGATTTTACACGCAGTATTTT.

This clonotype was picked up a small number of times. The chain joins TRBV3-1 to TRBJ1-2; 8 bases agree with TRBD1. Germline assignment: CDR1 LGHDT and CDR2 YNNKEL (reference sequence). CDR3 length: 15 residues. Unmatched junction bases numbered 5, after V lost 2 bases and J lost 3 bases. The CDR3 nucleotides read TGTGCCAGCAGCCAATTGGACAGGGCGCACTATGGCTACACCTTC. As protein: CASSQLDRAHYGYTF.